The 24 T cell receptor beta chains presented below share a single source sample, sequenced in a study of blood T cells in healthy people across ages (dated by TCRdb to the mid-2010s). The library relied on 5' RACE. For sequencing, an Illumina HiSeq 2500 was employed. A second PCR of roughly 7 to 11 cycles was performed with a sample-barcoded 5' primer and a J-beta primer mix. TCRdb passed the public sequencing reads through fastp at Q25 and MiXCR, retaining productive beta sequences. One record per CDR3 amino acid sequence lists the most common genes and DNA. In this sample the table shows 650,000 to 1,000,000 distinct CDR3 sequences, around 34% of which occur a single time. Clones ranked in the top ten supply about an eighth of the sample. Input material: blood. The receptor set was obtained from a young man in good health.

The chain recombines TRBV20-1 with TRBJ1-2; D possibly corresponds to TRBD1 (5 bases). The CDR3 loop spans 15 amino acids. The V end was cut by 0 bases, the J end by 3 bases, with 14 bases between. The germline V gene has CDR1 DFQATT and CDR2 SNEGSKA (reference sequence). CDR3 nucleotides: TGCAGTGCTAGAGATGTCCAGGGCGGGCACTATGGCTACACCTTC. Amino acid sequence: CSARDVQGGHYGYTF.

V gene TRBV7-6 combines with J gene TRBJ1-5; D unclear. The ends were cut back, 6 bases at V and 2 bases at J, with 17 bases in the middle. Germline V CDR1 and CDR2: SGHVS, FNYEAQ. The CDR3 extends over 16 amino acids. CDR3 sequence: CASSPGVSRGNQPQHF. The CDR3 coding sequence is TGTGCCAGCAGTCCTGGGGTCTCGAGGGGCAATCAGCCCCAGCATTTT.

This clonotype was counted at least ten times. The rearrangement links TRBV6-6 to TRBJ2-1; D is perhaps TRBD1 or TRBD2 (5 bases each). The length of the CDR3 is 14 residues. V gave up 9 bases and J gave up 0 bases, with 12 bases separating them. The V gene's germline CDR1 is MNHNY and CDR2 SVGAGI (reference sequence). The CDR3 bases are TGTGCCAGTACGGGACGGAGCTCCTACAATGAGCAGTTCTTC. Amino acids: CASTGRSSYNEQFF.

In DNA, the CDR3 is TGTGCCAGCAGCGTAGCTGGGAGGACTAGTAATGAGCAGTTCTTC. The encoded protein is CASSVAGRTSNEQFF. This chain connects TRBV9 to TRBJ2-1; 7 bases map to TRBD2. CDR1 is SGDLS, CDR2 YYNGEE, per germline. The V and J ends lost 0 bases and 7 bases, in that order; junction bases with no gene match: 7. The CDR3 loop spans 15 amino acids.

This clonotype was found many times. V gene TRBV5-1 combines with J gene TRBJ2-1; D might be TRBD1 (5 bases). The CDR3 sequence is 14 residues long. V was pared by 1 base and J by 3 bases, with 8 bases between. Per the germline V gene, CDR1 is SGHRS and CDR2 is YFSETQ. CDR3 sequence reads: CASSLTQGYNEQFF. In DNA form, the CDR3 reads TGCGCCAGCAGCTTGACCCAGGGCTACAATGAGCAGTTCTTC.

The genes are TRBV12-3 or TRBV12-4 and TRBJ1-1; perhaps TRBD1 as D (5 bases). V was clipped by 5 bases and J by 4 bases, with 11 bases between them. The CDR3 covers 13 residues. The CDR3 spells CASSVQGVTEAFF. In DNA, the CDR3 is TGTGCCAGCAGTGTCCAGGGAGTCACTGAAGCTTTCTTT.

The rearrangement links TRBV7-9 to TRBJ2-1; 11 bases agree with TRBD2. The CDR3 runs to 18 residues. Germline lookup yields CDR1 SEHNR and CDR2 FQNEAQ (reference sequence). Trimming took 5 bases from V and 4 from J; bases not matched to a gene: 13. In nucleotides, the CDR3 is TGTGCCAGCAGCGTGACTAGCGGGGCCCCGTCAATTTACAATGAGCAGTTCTTC. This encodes CASSVTSGAPSIYNEQFF.

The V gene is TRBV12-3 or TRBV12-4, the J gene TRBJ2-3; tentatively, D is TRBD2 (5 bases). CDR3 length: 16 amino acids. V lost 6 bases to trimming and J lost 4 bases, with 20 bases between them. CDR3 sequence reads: CASSSERGLGADTQYF. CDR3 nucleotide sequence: TGTGCCAGCAGCTCCGAACGAGGACTGGGAGCAGATACGCAGTATTTT.

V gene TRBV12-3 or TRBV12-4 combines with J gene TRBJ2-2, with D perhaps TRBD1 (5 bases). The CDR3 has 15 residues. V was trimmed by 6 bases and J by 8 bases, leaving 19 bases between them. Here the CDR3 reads CASSGQLRQKGELFF. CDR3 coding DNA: TGTGCCAGCAGCGGACAACTCAGGCAAAAAGGGGAGCTGTTTTTT.

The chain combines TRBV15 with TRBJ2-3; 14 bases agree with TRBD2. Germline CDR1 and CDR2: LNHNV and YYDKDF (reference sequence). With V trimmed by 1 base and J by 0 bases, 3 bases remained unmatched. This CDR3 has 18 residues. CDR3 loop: CATSRVGLAGVSTDTQYF. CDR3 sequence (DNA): TGTGCCACCAGCAGAGTGGGACTAGCGGGGGTTAGCACAGATACGCAGTATTTT.

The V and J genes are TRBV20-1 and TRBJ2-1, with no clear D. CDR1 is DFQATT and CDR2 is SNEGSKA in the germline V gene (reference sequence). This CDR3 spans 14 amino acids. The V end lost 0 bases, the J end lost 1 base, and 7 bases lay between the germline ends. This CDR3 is CSARDLGSYNEQFF. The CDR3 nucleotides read TGCAGTGCTAGAGATCTCGGATCCTACAATGAGCAGTTCTTC.

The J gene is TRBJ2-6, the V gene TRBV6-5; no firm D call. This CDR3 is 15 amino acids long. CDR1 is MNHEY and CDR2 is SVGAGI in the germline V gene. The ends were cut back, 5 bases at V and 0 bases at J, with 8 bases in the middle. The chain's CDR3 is CASSPLDSGANVLTF. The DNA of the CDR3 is TGTGCCAGCAGTCCCTTAGACTCTGGGGCCAACGTCCTGACTTTC.

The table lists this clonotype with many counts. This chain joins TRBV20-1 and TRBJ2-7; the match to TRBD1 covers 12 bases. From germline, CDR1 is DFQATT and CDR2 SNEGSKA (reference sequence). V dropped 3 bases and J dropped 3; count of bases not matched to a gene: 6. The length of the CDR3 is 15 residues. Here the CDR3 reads CSARGDRGQGYEQYF. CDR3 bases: TGCAGTGCTAGGGGGGACAGGGGGCAGGGCTACGAGCAGTACTTC.

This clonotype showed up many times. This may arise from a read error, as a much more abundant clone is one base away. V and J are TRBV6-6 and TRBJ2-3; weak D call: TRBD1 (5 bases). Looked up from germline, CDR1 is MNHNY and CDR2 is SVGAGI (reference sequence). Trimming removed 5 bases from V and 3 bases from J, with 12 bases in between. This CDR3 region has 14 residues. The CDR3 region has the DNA TGTGCCAGCAGTGACAACGCAGGGACAGATACGCAGTATTTT. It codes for CASSDNAGTDTQYF.

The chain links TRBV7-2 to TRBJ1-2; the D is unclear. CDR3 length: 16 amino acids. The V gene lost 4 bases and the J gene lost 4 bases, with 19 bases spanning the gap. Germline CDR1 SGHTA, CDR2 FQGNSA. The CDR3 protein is CASSSTFDRTGYGYTF. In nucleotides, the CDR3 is TGTGCCAGCAGCTCCACCTTTGACCGGACGGGCTATGGCTACACCTTC.

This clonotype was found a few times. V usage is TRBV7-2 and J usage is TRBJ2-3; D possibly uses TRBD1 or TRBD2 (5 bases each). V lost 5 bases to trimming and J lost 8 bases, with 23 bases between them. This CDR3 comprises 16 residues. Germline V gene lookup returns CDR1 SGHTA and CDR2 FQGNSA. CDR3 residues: CASSRTGTSLGGTQYF. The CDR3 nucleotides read TGTGCCAGCAGCCGAACCGGGACCTCGTTAGGAGGTACGCAGTATTTT.

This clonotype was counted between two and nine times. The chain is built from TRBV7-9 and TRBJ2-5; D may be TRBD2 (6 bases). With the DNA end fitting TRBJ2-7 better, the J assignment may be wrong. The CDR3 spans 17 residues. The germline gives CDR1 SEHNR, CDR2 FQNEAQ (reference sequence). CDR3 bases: TGTGCCAGCAGCCCCTCTTTTGGAGGGACGGAATTATACGAGCAGTACTTC. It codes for CASSPSFGGTELYEQYF.

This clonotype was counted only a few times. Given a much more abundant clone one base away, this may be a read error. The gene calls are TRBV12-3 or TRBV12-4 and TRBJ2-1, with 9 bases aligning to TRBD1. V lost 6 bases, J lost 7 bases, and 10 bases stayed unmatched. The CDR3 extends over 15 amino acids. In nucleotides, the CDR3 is TGTGCCAGCAGCCCCGCGGGACAGGGTGTTAATGAGCAGTTCTTC. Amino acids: CASSPAGQGVNEQFF.

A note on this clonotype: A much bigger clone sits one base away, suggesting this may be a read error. In DNA, the CDR3 is TGTACCAGCAGCTTAGCCTACACAGATACGCAGTATTTT. This gives the protein CTSSLAYTDTQYF. V and J are TRBV7-2 and TRBJ2-3, with D hard to call. Germline V gene lookup returns CDR1 SGHTA and CDR2 FQGNSA. V lost 0 bases and J 2 bases, leaving 3 bases between the germline ends. CDR3 length equals 13 residues. Variable domain in full (rest from reference TRBV7-2 and TRBJ2-3): GAGVSQSPSNKVTEKGKDVELRCDPISGHTALYWYRQSLGQGLEFLIYFQGNSAPDKSGLPSDRFSAERTGGSVSTLTIQRTQQEDSAVYLCTSSLAYTDTQYFGPGTRLTVL.

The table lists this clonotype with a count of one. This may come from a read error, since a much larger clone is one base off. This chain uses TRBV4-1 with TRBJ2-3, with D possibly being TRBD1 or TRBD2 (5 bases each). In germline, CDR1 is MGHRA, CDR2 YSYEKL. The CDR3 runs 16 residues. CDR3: CASSQGPTGSTDMQYF. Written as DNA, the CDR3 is TGCGCCAGCAGCCAGGGACCTACAGGTAGCACAGATATGCAGTATTTT.

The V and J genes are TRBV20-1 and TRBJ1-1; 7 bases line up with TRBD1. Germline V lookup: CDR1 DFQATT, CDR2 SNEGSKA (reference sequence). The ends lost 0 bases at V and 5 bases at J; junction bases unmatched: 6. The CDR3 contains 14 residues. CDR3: CSARDRGKETEAFF. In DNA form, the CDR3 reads TGCAGTGCTAGAGACAGGGGGAAGGAGACTGAAGCTTTCTTT.

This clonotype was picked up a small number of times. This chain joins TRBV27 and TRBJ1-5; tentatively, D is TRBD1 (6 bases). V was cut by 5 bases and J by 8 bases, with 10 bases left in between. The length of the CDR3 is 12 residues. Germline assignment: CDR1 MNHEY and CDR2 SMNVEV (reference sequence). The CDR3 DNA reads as TGTGCCAGCAGTCGGAGGGGGGAGCCCCAGCATTTT. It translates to CASSRRGEPQHF.

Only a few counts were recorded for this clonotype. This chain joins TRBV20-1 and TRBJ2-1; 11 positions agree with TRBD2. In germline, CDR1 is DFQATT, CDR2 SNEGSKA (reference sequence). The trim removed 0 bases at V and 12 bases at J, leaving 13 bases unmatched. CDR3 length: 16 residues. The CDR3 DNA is TGCAGTGCTAGAGATCGGGAGGGGACAACTAGCGGGGGGCAGTTCTTC. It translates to CSARDREGTTSGGQFF.

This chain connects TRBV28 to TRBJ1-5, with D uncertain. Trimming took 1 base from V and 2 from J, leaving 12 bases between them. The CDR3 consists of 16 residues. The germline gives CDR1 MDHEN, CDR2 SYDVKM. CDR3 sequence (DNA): TGTGCCAGCAGTTTATTTATGGGAACGGGCAATCAGCCCCAGCATTTT. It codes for CASSLFMGTGNQPQHF. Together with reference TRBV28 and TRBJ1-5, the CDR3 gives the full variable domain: DVKVTQSSRYLVKRTGEKVFLECVQDMDHENMFWYRQDPGLGLRLIYFSYDVKMKEKGDIPEGYSVSREKKERFSLILESASTNQTSMYLCASSLFMGTGNQPQHFGDGTRLSIL.